This passage covers 6 T cell receptor beta chains from one sample sequenced in a study of graft-versus-host responses after intestinal transplantation. TCRdb's table, derived via immunoSEQ multiplex PCR, lists solely in-frame clones and lacks some. Here the sample spans tens of thousands of clones, roughly 90% being singletons. For these TCRs, the target antigens are not known. The sample here was unstimulated CD4+ T cells sorted from spleen or lymph node cells, taken before intestinal transplant. The receptors shown here come from a human donor who received an intestinal transplant.

The V call is TRBV7-2, the J call TRBJ1-6, with 8 bases that match TRBD1. Germline V gene sequence: CDR1 SGHTA, CDR2 FQGNSA. After removal of 6 bases from V and 11 bases from J, the junction contained 15 bases not matched to a gene. The CDR3 loop spans 16 amino acids. Written as DNA, the CDR3 is TGTGCCAGCAGAGACCCAGGGGGCGGAAAGATGACACCCCTCCACTTT. As protein: CASRDPGGGKMTPLHF.

The J gene is TRBJ2-1, the V gene TRBV28, with TRBD2 identical over 8 bases. V gave up 3 bases and J gave up 6 bases; unmatched junction bases: 4. The CDR3 has 14 amino acids. The germline V gene has CDR1 MDHEN and CDR2 SYDVKM. DNA for the CDR3: TGTGCCAGCAGTTTGGTTAGCGGGGCCAATGAGCAGTTCTTC. It is translated as CASSLVSGANEQFF.

This sequence joins TRBV29-1 and TRBJ1-1, with TRBD1 as a possible D gene (5 bases). Trimming took 4 bases from V and 0 from J, leaving 9 bases between them. This CDR3 contains 13 residues. Germline loops: CDR1 SQVTM, CDR2 ANQGSEA. The CDR3 DNA reads TGCAGCGTTGGGGGGACTATGAACACTGAAGCTTTCTTT. Protein product: CSVGGTMNTEAFF. Drawing the rest from reference TRBV29-1 and TRBJ1-1, the complete variable domain is SAVISQKPSRDICQRGTSLTIQCQVDSQVTMMFWYRQQPGQSLTLIATANQGSEATYESGFVIDKFPISRPNLTFSTLTVSNMSPEDSSIYLCSVGGTMNTEAFFGQGTRLTVV.

The genes are TRBV10-3 and TRBJ2-7; D perhaps matches TRBD1 (5 bases). Deletions cut 6 bases from V and 6 bases from J, with 12 bases between. Germline CDR1 and CDR2: ENHRY and SYGVKD. The CDR3 sequence is 12 residues long. As DNA, the CDR3 is TGTGCCATCAGCGGACCTGGGGCCGAGCAGTACTTC. As protein: CAISGPGAEQYF.

The chain recombines TRBV27 with TRBJ1-1; TRBD1 matches at 8 bases. The germline CDR1 and CDR2 sequences are MNHEY and SMNVEV (reference sequence). This CDR3 has 16 residues. J was trimmed by 4 bases and V by 5 bases; bases with no gene match: 12. This CDR3 is CASSPRQGIGVTEAFF. In nucleotides, the CDR3 is TGTGCCAGCAGTCCCCGACAGGGGATAGGAGTCACTGAAGCTTTCTTT.

In the case of this clone: Additional DNA sequences in this sample encode the identical CDR3. The chain employs TRBV5-1 and TRBJ2-3; TRBD2 aligns across 12 bases. V trimming: 4 bases; J trimming: 0 bases; junction bases outside the gene matches: 3. The CDR3 is 16 amino acids. From germline, CDR1 is SGHRS and CDR2 YFSETQ. The CDR3 bases are TGCGCCAGCAGCCTCGGACTAGCGGGGAGCACAGATACGCAGTATTTT. Translation: CASSLGLAGSTDTQYF.